This T cell receptor (beta chain) was sequenced in a study of T cells in Graves' hyperthyroidism and ophthalmopathy. Findings of the study overall: Ophthalmopathy got predicted by the model a median 6.5 months before its onset. Among thyroid clonotypes expanded above 0.001, most also appeared in blood.

Fresh peripheral blood, roughly 10 ml, was the source of the PBMCs. In this sample, this clonotype turned up many times. The antigen remains unidentified. Researchers took RNA transcripts and amplified the TCR beta CDR3 regions from them. RT-PCR in the first round (using the HTBI primer set) targeted the TCR CDR3. TCRdb reprocessed the multiplex PCR reads via MiXCR and lists one record per CDR3 protein. The data contain about 400,000 distinct CDR3 sequences, over 11% of them seen just once; the ten biggest clones take up 28%. The sequence derives from a man aged 45-65 years with Graves' ophthalmopathy. The specimen sequenced was blood.

CDR3 residues: CASSLPQGRGLDFREQYF. Written as DNA, the CDR3 is TGTGCCAGCAGTTTACCCCAGGGCAGGGGTTTGGATTTTCGCGAGCAGTACTTC. This rearrangement joins TRBV28 to TRBJ2-7; D might be TRBD1 (6 bases). Germline V gene data show CDR1 as MDHEN and CDR2 as SYDVKM. This CDR3 has 18 amino acids. Trimming stripped 2 bases from V and 6 bases from J, with 26 bases between.